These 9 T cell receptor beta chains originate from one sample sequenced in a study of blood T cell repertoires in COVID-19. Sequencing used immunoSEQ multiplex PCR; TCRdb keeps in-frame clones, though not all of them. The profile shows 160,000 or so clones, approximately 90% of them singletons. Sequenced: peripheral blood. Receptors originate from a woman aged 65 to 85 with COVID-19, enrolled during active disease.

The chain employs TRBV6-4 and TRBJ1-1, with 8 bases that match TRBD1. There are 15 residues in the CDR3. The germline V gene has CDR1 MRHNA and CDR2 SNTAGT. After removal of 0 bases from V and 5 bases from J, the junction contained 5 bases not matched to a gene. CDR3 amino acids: CASSDSGQGNTEAFF. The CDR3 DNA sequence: TGTGCCAGCAGTGACTCCGGACAGGGTAATACTGAAGCTTTCTTT.

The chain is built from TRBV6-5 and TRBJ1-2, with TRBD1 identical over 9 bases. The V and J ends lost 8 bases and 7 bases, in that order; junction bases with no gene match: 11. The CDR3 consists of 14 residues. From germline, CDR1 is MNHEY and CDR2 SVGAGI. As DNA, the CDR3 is TGTGCCAGCGACGCTGGGACAGGGCACGGTGGCTACACCTTC. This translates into CASDAGTGHGGYTF.

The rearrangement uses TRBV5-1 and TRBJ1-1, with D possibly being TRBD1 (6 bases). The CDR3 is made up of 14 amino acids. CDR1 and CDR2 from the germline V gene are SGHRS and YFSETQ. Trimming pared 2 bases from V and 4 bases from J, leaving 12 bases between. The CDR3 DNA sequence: TGCGCCAGCAGCTTAGAGGGGGTGGTCACTGAAGCTTTCTTT. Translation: CASSLEGVVTEAFF.

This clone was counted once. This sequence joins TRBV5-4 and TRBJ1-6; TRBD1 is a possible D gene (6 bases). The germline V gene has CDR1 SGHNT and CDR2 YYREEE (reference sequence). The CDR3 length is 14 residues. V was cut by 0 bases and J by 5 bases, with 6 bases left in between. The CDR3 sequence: CASSLGQDNSPLHF. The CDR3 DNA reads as TGTGCCAGCAGCTTGGGACAGGATAATTCACCCCTCCACTTT. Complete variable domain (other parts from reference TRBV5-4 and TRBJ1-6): ETGVTQSPTHLIKTRGQQVTLRCSSQSGHNTVSWYQQALGQGPQFIFQYYREEENGRGNFPPRFSGLQFPNYSSELNVNALELDDSALYLCASSLGQDNSPLHFGNGTRLTVT.

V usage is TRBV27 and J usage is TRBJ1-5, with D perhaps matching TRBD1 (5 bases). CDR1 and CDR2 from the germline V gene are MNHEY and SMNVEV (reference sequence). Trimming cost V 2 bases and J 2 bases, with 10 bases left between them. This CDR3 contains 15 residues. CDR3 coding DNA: TGTGCCAGCAGTTTAACACGGGGGGGCAATCAGCCCCAGCATTTT. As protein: CASSLTRGGNQPQHF.

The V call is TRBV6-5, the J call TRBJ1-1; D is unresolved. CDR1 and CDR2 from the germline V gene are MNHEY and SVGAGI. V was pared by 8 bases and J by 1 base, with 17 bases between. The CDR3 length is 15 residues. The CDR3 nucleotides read TGTGCCAGCTCCAGATCCAAAATCCCGAACACTGAAGCTTTCTTT. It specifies CASSRSKIPNTEAFF.

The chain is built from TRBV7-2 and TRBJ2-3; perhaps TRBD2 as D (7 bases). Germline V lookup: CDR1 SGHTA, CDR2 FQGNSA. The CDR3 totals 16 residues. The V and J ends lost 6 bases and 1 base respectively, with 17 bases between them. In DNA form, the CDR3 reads TGTGCCAGCAGGGGGGGGCGGGGTCGCGGCACAGATACGCAGTATTTT. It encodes CASRGGRGRGTDTQYF.

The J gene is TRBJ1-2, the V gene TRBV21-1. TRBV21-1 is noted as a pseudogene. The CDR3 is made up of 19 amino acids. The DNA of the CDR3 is TGTGCCAGCAGCAAAGCGGGCGGAGGTATAATTCCAGCTAACTATGGCTACACCTTC. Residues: CASSKAGGGIIPANYGYTF.

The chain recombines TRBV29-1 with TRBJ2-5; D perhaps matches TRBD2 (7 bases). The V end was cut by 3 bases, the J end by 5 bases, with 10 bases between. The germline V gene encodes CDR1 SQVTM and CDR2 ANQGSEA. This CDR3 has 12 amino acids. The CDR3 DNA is TGCAGCGTTGACAGGGGAGGGGAGACCCAGTACTTC. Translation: CSVDRGGETQYF.